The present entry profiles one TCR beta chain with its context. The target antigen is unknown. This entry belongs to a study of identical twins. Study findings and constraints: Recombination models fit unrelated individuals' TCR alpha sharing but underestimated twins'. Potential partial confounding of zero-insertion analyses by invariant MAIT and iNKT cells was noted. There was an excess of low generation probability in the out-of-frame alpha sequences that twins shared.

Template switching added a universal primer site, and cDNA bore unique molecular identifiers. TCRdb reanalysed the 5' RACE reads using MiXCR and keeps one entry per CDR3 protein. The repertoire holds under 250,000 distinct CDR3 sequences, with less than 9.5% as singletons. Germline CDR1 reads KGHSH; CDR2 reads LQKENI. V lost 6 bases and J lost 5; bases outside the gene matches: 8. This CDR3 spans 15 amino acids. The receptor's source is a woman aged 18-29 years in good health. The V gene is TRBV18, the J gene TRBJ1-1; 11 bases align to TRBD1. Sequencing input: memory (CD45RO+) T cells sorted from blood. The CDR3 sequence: CASSTGTGGKTEAFF. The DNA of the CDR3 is TGTGCCAGCTCTACCGGGACAGGGGGTAAAACTGAAGCTTTCTTT.